A single sample gave rise to the 28 T cell receptor beta chains below, sequenced in a study of CD8 T cells in ankylosing spondylitis. TCRdb re-called the 5' RACE reads through MiXCR, storing one row per CDR3 protein. Of about 360,000 distinct CDR3 sequences in the sample, roughly 20% were seen once. Sequencing was done on a sample of blood, either unsorted or a sorted T cell fraction (not recorded which). The receptors originated from a male donor with ankylosing spondylitis or in good health (not recorded which).

The chain links TRBV5-6 to TRBJ2-2; 8 bases are a match to TRBD1. The CDR3 has 15 residues. The J segment lost 4 bases and the V segment lost 0 bases, leaving 2 bases of the junction unmatched. CDR1 is SGHDT and CDR2 is YYEEEE in the germline V gene. The CDR3 nucleotides are TGTGCCAGCAGCTTGGGGGACAGGTTCACCGGGGAGCTGTTTTTT. Translating it yields CASSLGDRFTGELFF. The entire variable domain, with the rest obtained from reference TRBV5-6 and TRBJ2-2, is as follows: DAGVTQSPTHLIKTRGQQVTLRCSPKSGHDTVSWYQQALGQGPQFIFQYYEEEERQRGNFPDRFSGHQFPNYSSELNVNALLLGDSALYLCASSLGDRFTGELFFGEGSRLTVL.

This clonotype was seen more than once but under ten times. The V call is TRBV7-8, the J call TRBJ2-5; no definite D call. Germline CDR1 reads SGHVS; CDR2 reads FQNEAQ. The CDR3 contains 12 residues. Trimming stripped 3 bases from V and 5 bases from J, with 7 bases between. The CDR3 loop is CASSLLAETQYF. CDR3 in DNA: TGTGCCAGCAGCTTGTTGGCCGAGACCCAGTACTTC.

The V and J genes are TRBV6-2 or TRBV6-3 and TRBJ2-5; D is possibly TRBD1 (6 bases). Germline CDR1 MNHEY, CDR2 SVGEGT. The CDR3 sequence is 16 residues long. Trimming removed 1 base at V and 2 bases at J, with 14 bases between. The CDR3 sequence is CASSYLQGPIQETQYF. In DNA form, the CDR3 reads TGTGCCAGCAGTTACTTGCAGGGGCCTATACAAGAGACCCAGTACTTC.

This clonotype was picked up a small number of times. The V gene is TRBV15, the J gene TRBJ2-5, with D perhaps TRBD1 or TRBD2 (5 bases each). Trimming cost V 2 bases and J 6 bases, with 16 bases left between them. The CDR3 runs 15 residues. CDR1 is LNHNV, CDR2 YYDKDF, per germline (reference sequence). The CDR3 spells CATSRPPQGVQTQYF. The DNA for the CDR3 is TGTGCCACCAGCAGACCTCCCCAGGGAGTGCAGACCCAGTACTTC.

The sample holds a few counts of this clonotype. V and J are TRBV4-1 and TRBJ2-2; D unclear. The germline V and J ends were trimmed by 1 base and 4 bases, with 16 bases remaining between them. This CDR3 contains 17 residues. The germline V gene encodes CDR1 MGHRA and CDR2 YSYEKL. CDR3 nucleotides: TGCGCCAGCAGCCAAGTTGTCGCAAAGACGAGCACCGGGGAGCTGTTTTTT. This codes for CASSQVVAKTSTGELFF.

In its sample, this clonotype was seen a few times. The chain recombines TRBV9 with TRBJ2-5; D assignment may be TRBD1 or TRBD2 (7 bases each). The V end was cut by 1 base, the J end by 2 bases, with 18 bases between. Germline V gives CDR1 SGDLS, CDR2 YYNGEE. This CDR3 contains 17 residues. Written as DNA, the CDR3 is TGTGCCAGCAGCGTACCCCTGGGGGGGACAGCTCAAGAGACCCAGTACTTC. Encoded protein: CASSVPLGGTAQETQYF. Full variable domain (rest looked up from reference TRBV9 and TRBJ2-5): DSGVTQTPKHLITATGQRVTLRCSPRSGDLSVYWYQQSLDQGLQFLIQYYNGEERAKGNILERFSAQQFPDLHSELNLSSLELGDSALYFCASSVPLGGTAQETQYFGPGTRLLVL.

This clonotype has a handful of counts. This sequence joins TRBV4-1 and TRBJ1-5; D might be TRBD1 (6 bases). Germline V lookup: CDR1 MGHRA, CDR2 YSYEKL. The CDR3 sequence is 15 residues long. The germline V and J ends were trimmed by 4 bases and 1 base, with 11 bases remaining between them. The CDR3 DNA reads TGCGCCAGCAGCCTGCGGACAGACAGCAATCAGCCCCAGCATTTT. Translation: CASSLRTDSNQPQHF.

The chain couples TRBV28 to TRBJ2-3, with a weak D call TRBD2 (5 bases). Per the germline V gene, CDR1 is MDHEN and CDR2 is SYDVKM. Trimming stripped 2 bases from V and 6 bases from J, with 15 bases between. CDR3 length: 15 residues. The CDR3 protein is CASSLGLAGRDTQYF. CDR3 sequence (DNA): TGTGCCAGCAGTTTAGGGCTAGCTGGCAGGGATACGCAGTATTTT.

The rearrangement links TRBV12-3 or TRBV12-4 to TRBJ2-5; D ambiguous. Trimming removed 2 bases from V and 2 bases from J, with 12 bases in between. The CDR3 is 15 residues long. The CDR3 nucleotides read TGTGCCAGCAGTTTAATGCTGGCTGCTCAAGAGACCCAGTACTTC. Translating it yields CASSLMLAAQETQYF.

The J gene is TRBJ2-1, the V gene TRBV24-1; 10 nucleotides align to TRBD1. This CDR3 has 17 residues. Germline CDR1 and CDR2: KGHDR and SFDVKD. V lost 2 bases, J lost 0 bases, and 3 bases stayed unmatched. The DNA of the CDR3 is TGTGCCACCAGTGATTCCCGGGACAGGGGCTCCTACAATGAGCAGTTCTTC. Protein product: CATSDSRDRGSYNEQFF.

This chain connects TRBV20-1 to TRBJ2-5, with a tentative D call TRBD1 (6 bases). The CDR3 spans 15 residues. V lost 4 bases to trimming and J lost 0 bases, with 15 bases between them. Germline V gene lookup returns CDR1 DFQATT and CDR2 SNEGSKA (reference sequence). CDR3: CSANSGQLNQETQYF. The CDR3, as DNA: TGCAGTGCTAATTCGGGACAACTAAACCAAGAGACCCAGTACTTC.

The table lists this clonotype with a few counts. This rearrangement joins TRBV12-3 or TRBV12-4 to TRBJ2-3; D is perhaps TRBD1 (5 bases). V dropped 5 bases and J dropped 5 bases, with 20 bases sitting between them. The CDR3 has 16 residues. The CDR3 nucleotides are TGTGCCAGCAGTCTCCCAACAGGTCTCAATGAAGATACGCAGTATTTT. Translation: CASSLPTGLNEDTQYF.

V usage is TRBV28 and J usage is TRBJ2-1; D not resolved. Germline lookup yields CDR1 MDHEN and CDR2 SYDVKM. This CDR3 region has 14 residues. Trimming removed 3 bases at V and 6 bases at J, with 12 bases between. CDR3 DNA: TGTGCCAGCAGTTTGGGGTATAGTGCCAATGAGCAGTTCTTC. It specifies CASSLGYSANEQFF. Looking up the rest from reference TRBV28 and TRBJ2-1 gives the full variable domain: DVKVTQSSRYLVKRTGEKVFLECVQDMDHENMFWYRQDPGLGLRLIYFSYDVKMKEKGDIPEGYSVSREKKERFSLILESASTNQTSMYLCASSLGYSANEQFFGPGTRLTVL.

The chain couples TRBV6-5 to TRBJ2-7; a weak D match, TRBD2 (6 bases). Germline V CDR1 and CDR2: MNHEY, SVGAGI. V lost 5 bases and J lost 3, with 14 bases in between. The CDR3 loop spans 14 amino acids. The CDR3 coding sequence is TGTGCCAGCAGTCTATCGGGACTGCACTACGAGCAGTACTTC. This codes for CASSLSGLHYEQYF.

This clonotype showed up just a few times. V gene TRBV15 combines with J gene TRBJ1-2; D gene ambiguous. The V end was cut by 4 bases, the J end by 7 bases, with 22 bases between. Germline CDR1 LNHNV, CDR2 YYDKDF (reference sequence). This CDR3 spans 16 amino acids. CDR3 nucleotides: TGTGCCACCAGCAACAGTGGGAGCCTTACCCCCGGTGGCTACACCTTC. Translation gives CATSNSGSLTPGGYTF.

The V call is TRBV12-3 or TRBV12-4, the J call TRBJ2-7; possibly TRBD2 for D (7 bases). CDR3 length equals 16 residues. The V end was cut by 4 bases, the J end by 6 bases, with 22 bases between. CDR3 in DNA: TGTGCCAGCAGTTCGTGGCGGGGGCCTTCGATGGGCGAGCAGTACTTC. Protein product: CASSSWRGPSMGEQYF.

There are many counts of this clonotype. As DNA, the CDR3 is TGTGCCAGCAGTTTAACGAACAGGGGTTACGAGCAGTACTTC. Translation: CASSLTNRGYEQYF. The gene calls are TRBV12-3 or TRBV12-4 and TRBJ2-7; 7 nucleotides align to TRBD1. The V gene end was trimmed by 2 bases and the J gene end by 4 bases; junction bases not matched to a gene: 5. The CDR3 runs to 14 residues.

This clonotype showed up many times. The CDR3 loop is CASSFQGAGYEQYF. For the CDR3, the DNA is TGTGCCAGCAGTTTCCAGGGGGCTGGCTACGAGCAGTACTTC. This chain uses TRBV27 with TRBJ2-7, with 8 bases matching TRBD1. J lost 3 bases, V lost 3 bases, and 4 bases had no gene match. CDR1 MNHEY and CDR2 SMNVEV come from the germline V gene (reference sequence). The CDR3 sequence is 14 residues long.

This chain links TRBV7-8 with TRBJ2-5; 9 bases are a match to TRBD2. V shed 6 bases and J 4 bases; nucleotides not matched to a gene: 9. CDR1 and CDR2 from the germline V gene are SGHVS and FQNEAQ. This CDR3 is built from 15 residues. CDR3 DNA: TGTGCCAGCAGGGATCTAGCGGGGTTCGGAGAGACCCAGTACTTC. This translates into CASRDLAGFGETQYF.

This clonotype appeared a single time. V is TRBV23-1 and J is TRBJ1-5, with a possible D match to TRBD1 (5 bases). TRBV23-1 is an ORF, with its function uncertain. V gave up 5 bases and J gave up 0 bases, with 11 bases separating them. The CDR3 extends over 15 amino acids. CDR3 loop: CASSKTVDSNQPQHF. In DNA, the CDR3 is TGCGCCAGCAGTAAGACAGTAGATAGCAATCAGCCCCAGCATTTT.

This clonotype was detected a few times. The V gene is TRBV9, the J gene TRBJ2-5; D is unresolved. V was clipped by 0 bases and J by 2 bases, with 8 bases between them. Germline CDR1 reads SGDLS; CDR2 reads YYNGEE. This CDR3 contains 14 residues. The CDR3 loop reads CASSVGSVQETQYF. CDR3 in DNA: TGTGCCAGCAGCGTAGGGTCAGTACAAGAGACCCAGTACTTC.

The chain links TRBV20-1 to TRBJ1-1; no reliable D call. The CDR3 loop spans 14 amino acids. CDR1 DFQATT and CDR2 SNEGSKA come from the germline V gene (reference sequence). Trimming stripped 6 bases from V and 0 bases from J, with 14 bases between. For the CDR3, the DNA is TGCAGTGCACGCACGGTGGGGTTGAACACTGAAGCTTTCTTT. It is translated as CSARTVGLNTEAFF.

This clonotype was detected only a few times. The CDR3 here is CASSLSDSTDTQYF. The CDR3 nucleotides are TGTGCCAGCAGTTTGTCGGACAGCACAGATACGCAGTATTTT. The chain couples TRBV6-5 to TRBJ2-3; D is unresolved. In germline, CDR1 is MNHEY, CDR2 SVGAGI. Trimming took 4 bases from V and 0 from J, leaving 8 bases between them. The CDR3 is 14 amino acids.

The chain is built from TRBV6-6 and TRBJ1-6; D is possibly TRBD1 (6 bases). There are 13 residues in the CDR3. The germline V gene encodes CDR1 MNHNY and CDR2 SVGAGI (reference sequence). The V end was cut by 6 bases, the J end by 6 bases, with 9 bases between. CDR3 protein: CASSGQFNSPLHF. The DNA of the CDR3 is TGTGCCAGCAGCGGACAGTTTAATTCACCCCTCCACTTT.

The chain has TRBV10-3 and TRBJ2-5, with TRBD1 matching over 10 bases. The V segment lost 10 bases and the J segment 7 bases; nucleotides outside the gene matches: 15. CDR1 ENHRY and CDR2 SYGVKD come from the germline V gene. This CDR3 comprises 15 residues. CDR3 coding DNA: TGTGCCAGTGAACCGGGACAGGGGAGTTACGGGACCCAGTACTTC. The encoded protein is CASEPGQGSYGTQYF.

The table lists this clonotype with a few counts. The chain employs TRBV6-5 and TRBJ2-7; the D is unclear. The CDR3 has 13 amino acids. Germline CDR1 MNHEY, CDR2 SVGAGI. Trimming removed 0 bases at V and 6 bases at J, with 9 bases between. CDR3 amino acids: CASSYSSQSEQYF. In nucleotides, the CDR3 is TGTGCCAGCAGTTACTCGAGCCAGAGCGAGCAGTACTTC.

This clonotype was detected only a few times. CDR3 nucleotides: TGTGCCAGCAGCCAAGATTTAGGGGAGGGCGGGGAGCTGTTTTTT. This gives the protein CASSQDLGEGGELFF. The chain is built from TRBV4-2 and TRBJ2-2; 7 bases are shared with TRBD2. From germline, CDR1 is LGHNA and CDR2 YNFKEQ. Trimming at V came to 0 bases and at J to 7 bases, leaving 5 bases not matched to a gene. This CDR3 spans 15 amino acids.

The rearrangement links TRBV4-1 to TRBJ2-7; the D gene could be TRBD1 or TRBD2 (5 bases each). This CDR3 contains 15 residues. CDR1 is MGHRA, CDR2 YSYEKL, per germline. V was trimmed by 1 base and J by 5 bases, leaving 15 bases between them. As DNA, the CDR3 is TGCGCCAGCAGCCAAGGTCCCGGGACGGTACACGAGCAGTACTTC. This sequence encodes CASSQGPGTVHEQYF.